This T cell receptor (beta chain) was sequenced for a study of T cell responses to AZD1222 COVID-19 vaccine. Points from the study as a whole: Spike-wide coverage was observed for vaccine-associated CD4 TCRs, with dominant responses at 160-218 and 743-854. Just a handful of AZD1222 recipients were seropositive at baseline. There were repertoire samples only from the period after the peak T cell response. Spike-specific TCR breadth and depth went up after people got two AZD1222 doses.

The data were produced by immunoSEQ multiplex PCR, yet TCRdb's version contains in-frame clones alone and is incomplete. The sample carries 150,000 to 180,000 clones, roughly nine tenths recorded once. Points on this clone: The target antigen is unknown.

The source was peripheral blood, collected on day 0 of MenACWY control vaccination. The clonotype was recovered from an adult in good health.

The CDR3 nucleotides are TGTGCCATCAGTGATGGATTTGAAGCTTTCTTT. Amino acid sequence: CAISDGFEAFF. The rearrangement uses TRBV10-3 and TRBJ1-1; no clear D. Germline V gene lookup returns CDR1 ENHRY and CDR2 SYGVKD. This CDR3 is 11 amino acids long. Between the trimmed V and J ends, which lost 3 bases and 7 bases, there was a span of 6 bases.